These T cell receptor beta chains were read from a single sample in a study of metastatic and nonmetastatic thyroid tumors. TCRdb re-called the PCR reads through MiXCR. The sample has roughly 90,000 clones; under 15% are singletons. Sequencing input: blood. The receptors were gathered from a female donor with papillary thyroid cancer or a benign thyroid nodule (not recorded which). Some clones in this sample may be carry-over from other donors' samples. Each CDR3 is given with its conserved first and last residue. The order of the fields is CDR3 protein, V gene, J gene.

cdr3_aa: CASSRQGGEQYF; v_call: TRBV27; j_call: TRBJ2-7
cdr3_aa: CASSLRQGGPSSYEQYF; v_call: TRBV11-1; j_call: TRBJ2-7
cdr3_aa: CASGLVPGLAGGPPTVGEQFF; v_call: TRBV12-5; j_call: TRBJ2-1
cdr3_aa: CASSPPEGEKLFF; v_call: TRBV18; j_call: TRBJ1-4
cdr3_aa: CASNPGVENTEAFF; v_call: TRBV6-1; j_call: TRBJ1-1
cdr3_aa: CASSLENRGSEETQYF; v_call: TRBV5-1; j_call: TRBJ2-5
cdr3_aa: CASSQGGPGETQYF; v_call: TRBV4-2; j_call: TRBJ2-5
cdr3_aa: CATTPGSWQDTQYF; v_call: TRBV15; j_call: TRBJ2-5
cdr3_aa: CASGRTANGYTF; v_call: TRBV19; j_call: TRBJ1-2
cdr3_aa: CASSPPPGRSGNTIYF; v_call: TRBV3-1; j_call: TRBJ1-3
cdr3_aa: CACHIGTGTPYEQYF; v_call: TRBV6-1; j_call: TRBJ2-7
cdr3_aa: CARGPGDYNEQFF; v_call: TRBV14; j_call: TRBJ2-1
cdr3_aa: CATSGGSRGGETQYF; v_call: TRBV24-1; j_call: TRBJ2-5
cdr3_aa: CASSPGPEGLQYF; v_call: TRBV7-8; j_call: TRBJ2-7
cdr3_aa: CASSAKGGGSSPLHF; v_call: TRBV7-8; j_call: TRBJ1-6
cdr3_aa: CASTPPNVFELGYTF; v_call: TRBV19; j_call: TRBJ1-2
cdr3_aa: CASSSPVGNTEAFF; v_call: TRBV7-2; j_call: TRBJ1-1
cdr3_aa: CASSSVAGASYNEQFF; v_call: TRBV5-1; j_call: TRBJ2-1
cdr3_aa: CASSLTMGDYEQYF; v_call: TRBV5-6; j_call: TRBJ2-7
cdr3_aa: CASMTSGEAEQFF; v_call: TRBV6-1; j_call: TRBJ2-1
cdr3_aa: CASSVGWGRVVNEQFF; v_call: TRBV2; j_call: TRBJ2-1
cdr3_aa: CASSMGTANTQYF; v_call: TRBV6-4; j_call: TRBJ2-3
cdr3_aa: CSAREGRGSYEQYF; v_call: TRBV20-1; j_call: TRBJ2-7
cdr3_aa: CASSEAPGVSDTQYF; v_call: TRBV6-1; j_call: TRBJ2-3
cdr3_aa: CASSPDRAESPLHF; v_call: TRBV19; j_call: TRBJ1-6
cdr3_aa: CASRQGNEKLFF; v_call: TRBV28; j_call: TRBJ1-4
cdr3_aa: CASQDGPGINEQYF; v_call: TRBV19; j_call: TRBJ2-7
cdr3_aa: CASSVEGIAYEQYF; v_call: TRBV6-1; j_call: TRBJ2-7
cdr3_aa: CASSLGENQPQHF; v_call: TRBV7-6; j_call: TRBJ1-5
cdr3_aa: CAWAQGVAGINNEQFF; v_call: TRBV30; j_call: TRBJ2-1
cdr3_aa: CASSLGMMNTIYF; v_call: TRBV14; j_call: TRBJ1-3
cdr3_aa: CATSSPTGITEAFF; v_call: TRBV12-3/TRBV12-4; j_call: TRBJ1-1
cdr3_aa: CASSPRRVARFF; v_call: TRBV2; j_call: TRBJ2-1
cdr3_aa: CASSPRYQETQYF; v_call: TRBV11-2; j_call: TRBJ2-5
cdr3_aa: CATSRDRCTSYYNSPLHF; v_call: TRBV15; j_call: TRBJ1-6
cdr3_aa: CASSIDLVINEQFF; v_call: TRBV19; j_call: TRBJ2-1
cdr3_aa: CASSFTANSYEQYF; v_call: TRBV27; j_call: TRBJ2-7
cdr3_aa: CASSTAGLIYGYTF; v_call: TRBV5-1; j_call: TRBJ1-2
cdr3_aa: CASSEPFSYEQYF; v_call: TRBV2; j_call: TRBJ2-7
cdr3_aa: CASSPTRTHEQFF; v_call: TRBV6-1; j_call: TRBJ2-1
cdr3_aa: CASMPRGTGDGYTF; v_call: TRBV6-1; j_call: TRBJ1-2
cdr3_aa: CASGPGRGLYEAFF; v_call: TRBV12-5; j_call: TRBJ1-1
cdr3_aa: CATSVGNSHTDTQYF; v_call: TRBV6-1; j_call: TRBJ2-3
cdr3_aa: CASSQASAGATEAFF; v_call: TRBV3-1; j_call: TRBJ1-1
cdr3_aa: CASSLVASGGIPAQYF; v_call: TRBV5-1; j_call: TRBJ2-3
cdr3_aa: CASSVAGSNEQFF; v_call: TRBV9; j_call: TRBJ2-1
cdr3_aa: CASSSRDSEKLFF; v_call: TRBV19; j_call: TRBJ1-4
cdr3_aa: CASSRGGTEAFF; v_call: TRBV5-1; j_call: TRBJ1-1
cdr3_aa: CASSLTGTSYGYTF; v_call: TRBV7-9; j_call: TRBJ1-2
cdr3_aa: CASSLGLARDNEQFF; v_call: TRBV4-2; j_call: TRBJ2-1
cdr3_aa: CASIVTYNPGYGYTF; v_call: TRBV9; j_call: TRBJ1-2
cdr3_aa: CATSDPAGAGYNEQFF; v_call: TRBV24-1; j_call: TRBJ2-1
cdr3_aa: CASSPLGLAGINEQFF; v_call: TRBV3-1; j_call: TRBJ2-1
cdr3_aa: CASSFGGADTQYF; v_call: TRBV7-3; j_call: TRBJ2-3